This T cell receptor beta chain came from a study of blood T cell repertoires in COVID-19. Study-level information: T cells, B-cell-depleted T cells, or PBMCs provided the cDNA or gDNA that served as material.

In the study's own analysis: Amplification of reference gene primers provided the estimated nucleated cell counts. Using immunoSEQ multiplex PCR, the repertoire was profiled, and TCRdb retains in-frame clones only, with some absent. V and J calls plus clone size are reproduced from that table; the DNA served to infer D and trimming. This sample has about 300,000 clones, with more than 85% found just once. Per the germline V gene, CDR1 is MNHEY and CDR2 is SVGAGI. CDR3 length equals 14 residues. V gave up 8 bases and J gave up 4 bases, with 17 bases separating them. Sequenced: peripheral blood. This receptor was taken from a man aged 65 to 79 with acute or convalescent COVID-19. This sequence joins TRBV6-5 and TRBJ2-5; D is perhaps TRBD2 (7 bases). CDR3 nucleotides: TGTGCCAGCGTGTGGGGGGGCGCGCGAGAGACCCAGTACTTC. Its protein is CASVWGGARETQYF.